The 23 T cell receptor beta chains listed next were all sequenced from one sample in a study of T cell responses to AZD1222 COVID-19 vaccine. The repertoire was sequenced with immunoSEQ multiplex PCR; TCRdb's copy has only in-frame clones and lacks some. The top ten clones hold approximately 3.9% of a sample with about 150,000 clones, approximately 90% of them seen once. This material consisted of peripheral blood, taken 28 days after the second AZD1222 dose. These receptors originate from an adult who received the AZD1222 COVID-19 vaccine.

This clone was seen a single time. The genes are TRBV6-2 or TRBV6-3 and TRBJ1-2, with D unresolved. Trimming removed 5 bases at V and 5 bases at J, with 3 bases between. Germline V CDR1 and CDR2: MNHEY, SVGEGT. This CDR3 region has 10 residues. The CDR3 sequence is CASSGYGYTF. The CDR3 DNA reads TGTGCCAGCAGTGGATATGGCTACACCTTC.

This rearrangement joins TRBV13 to TRBJ2-1, with D possibly TRBD2 on 6 matching bases. Trimming stripped 6 bases from V and 0 bases from J, with 18 bases between. Per germline, CDR1 PRHDT and CDR2 FYEKMQ (reference sequence). This CDR3 has 17 amino acids. The CDR3 nucleotides read TGTGCCAGCAGTTCCCGCGGAGGGTTGAGCTCCTACAATGAGCAGTTCTTC. Translation: CASSSRGGLSSYNEQFF.

The chain employs TRBV18 and TRBJ2-6, with D possibly being TRBD1 or TRBD2 (5 bases each). The CDR3 length is 19 residues. V lost 10 bases, J lost 0 bases, and 25 bases lay in between. Germline-derived CDR1 and CDR2 are KGHSH and LQKENI. The DNA of the CDR3 is TGTGCCACTTCAACACAATTGCCGGGACGGCTCTCTGGGGCCAACGTCCTGACTTTC. It codes for CATSTQLPGRLSGANVLTF.

The chain employs TRBV28 and TRBJ2-7, with TRBD1 matching 8 bases. Germline lookup yields CDR1 MDHEN and CDR2 SYDVKM. Losses at the gene ends were 4 bases for V and 3 bases for J; bases not matched to a gene: 5. The CDR3 is 14 amino acids. CDR3 in amino acids: CASSSRDRYYEQYF. CDR3 sequence (DNA): TGTGCCAGCAGTTCAAGGGACAGGTACTACGAGCAGTACTTC. The whole variable domain, filled in from reference TRBV28 and TRBJ2-7, reads DVKVTQSSRYLVKRTGEKVFLECVQDMDHENMFWYRQDPGLGLRLIYFSYDVKMKEKGDIPEGYSVSREKKERFSLILESASTNQTSMYLCASSSRDRYYEQYFGPGTRLTVT.

The rearrangement links TRBV6-1 to TRBJ1-2, with D unclear. The CDR3 extends over 14 amino acids. Germline V gene lookup returns CDR1 MNHNS and CDR2 SASEGT. V was clipped by 0 bases and J by 3 bases, with 8 bases between them. The DNA for the CDR3 is TGTGCCAGCAGTGAAGCGCCAGGAGACTATGGCTACACCTTC. As protein: CASSEAPGDYGYTF.

The table lists this clone with a count of one. This chain joins TRBV19 and TRBJ1-5; 7 bases are shared with TRBD1. The CDR3 loop spans 14 amino acids. V shed 7 bases and J 4 bases; nucleotides not matched to a gene: 7. The germline V gene has CDR1 LNHDA and CDR2 SQIVND (reference sequence). CDR3 region: CASIADRENQPQHF. The CDR3 coding sequence is TGTGCCAGTATTGCAGACAGGGAAAATCAGCCCCAGCATTTT.

This chain uses TRBV5-8 with TRBJ2-3; D gene ambiguous. CDR3 length: 13 amino acids. Germline loops: CDR1 SGHTS, CDR2 YDEGEE. V lost 0 bases to trimming and J lost 8 bases, with 10 bases between them. The CDR3 sequence is CASSLVRAGTQYF. The CDR3 coding sequence is TGTGCCAGCAGCTTGGTTAGGGCCGGTACGCAGTATTTT.

The CDR3 spells CASDPLAGEADTQYF. The CDR3 nucleotides are TGTGCCAGCGATCCTCTAGCGGGGGAGGCAGATACGCAGTATTTT. The chain recombines TRBV18 with TRBJ2-3; 10 nucleotides line up with TRBD2. The germline gives CDR1 KGHSH, CDR2 LQKENI. The CDR3 runs to 15 residues. The ends lost 8 bases at V and 4 bases at J; junction bases unmatched: 9.

The count of this clone is one. The V call is TRBV19, the J call TRBJ2-1; TRBD2 is a possible D gene (6 bases). Germline loops: CDR1 LNHDA, CDR2 SQIVND (reference sequence). The CDR3 consists of 14 residues. V was trimmed by 2 bases and J by 5 bases, leaving 10 bases between them. The CDR3 nucleotides are TGTGCCAGTAGTATACCGGGGGAACACAATGAGCAGTTCTTC. Translating gives CASSIPGEHNEQFF.

The genes are TRBV4-2 and TRBJ1-2; a possible D gene is TRBD1 (6 bases). This CDR3 has 15 amino acids. V lost 0 bases and J 8 bases, leaving 16 bases between the germline ends. Germline CDR1 reads LGHNA; CDR2 reads YNFKEQ. CDR3 sequence (DNA): TGTGCCAGCAGCCAAGATTCTAACAGGGTAGAGGGCTACACCTTC. Protein product: CASSQDSNRVEGYTF.

The J gene is TRBJ1-6, the V gene TRBV27, with D tentatively TRBD1 (5 bases). The CDR3 contains 16 residues. Germline V gene lookup returns CDR1 MNHEY and CDR2 SMNVEV (reference sequence). V was cut by 0 bases and J by 4 bases, with 10 bases left in between. CDR3 in amino acids: CASSLSGGTYNSPLHF. Written as DNA, the CDR3 is TGTGCCAGCAGTTTATCCGGCGGGACGTATAATTCACCCCTCCACTTT.

The chain recombines TRBV7-9 with TRBJ2-2, with D tentatively TRBD1 (6 bases). The V end lost 4 bases, the J end lost 6 bases, and 9 bases lay between the germline ends. The CDR3 has 13 residues. The germline CDR1 and CDR2 sequences are SEHNR and FQNEAQ (reference sequence). CDR3 residues: CASSSYRAGELFF. CDR3 coding DNA: TGTGCCAGCAGCTCCTACAGGGCCGGGGAGCTGTTTTTT.

The gene calls are TRBV4-1 and TRBJ1-3; D might be TRBD1 (5 bases). This CDR3 comprises 18 residues. CDR1 MGHRA and CDR2 YSYEKL come from the germline V gene. Trimming took off 3 bases at V and 0 bases at J, with 18 bases between the two ends. The CDR3 protein is CASSQGPGLMSSGNTIYF. Written as DNA, the CDR3 is TGCGCCAGCAGCCAGGGACCGGGACTCATGAGCTCTGGAAACACCATATATTTT.

The rearrangement uses TRBV30 and TRBJ1-1; D is ambiguous. Trimming removed 0 bases from V and 2 bases from J, with 10 bases in between. This CDR3 comprises 14 residues. Germline V gene data show CDR1 as GTSNPN and CDR2 as SVGIG (reference sequence). CDR3 in DNA: TGTGCCTGGAGTGTTTTCGGGTTAAACACTGAAGCTTTCTTT. As protein: CAWSVFGLNTEAFF. Looking up the rest from reference TRBV30 and TRBJ1-1 gives the full variable domain: SQTIHQWPATLVQPVGSPLSLECTVEGTSNPNLYWYRQAAGRGLQLLFYSVGIGQISSEVPQNLSASRPQDRQFILSSKKLLLSDSGFYLCAWSVFGLNTEAFFGQGTRLTVV.

The chain employs TRBV7-6 and TRBJ2-5; 7 bases map to TRBD1. This CDR3 contains 16 residues. Germline V gives CDR1 SGHVS, CDR2 FNYEAQ. Losses at the gene ends were 1 base for V and 3 bases for J; bases not matched to a gene: 8. The CDR3 DNA is TGTGCCAGCAGCTTAGGGGGCAGGGGGATTGAAGAGACCCAGTACTTC. It encodes CASSLGGRGIEETQYF.

This chain links TRBV3-1 (or the pseudogene TRBV3-2) with TRBJ1-1; D gene ambiguous. The V gene's germline CDR1 is LGHDT and CDR2 YNNKEL (reference sequence). Trimming took 4 bases from V and 4 from J, leaving 7 bases between them. The CDR3 runs 12 residues. In nucleotides, the CDR3 is TGTGCCAGCAGCCCACTGGGCACTGAAGCTTTCTTT. Its protein product is CASSPLGTEAFF.

The rearrangement uses TRBV23-1 and TRBJ1-2; D unresolved. TRBV23-1 is given ORF status, its function remaining uncertain. V gave up 0 bases and J gave up 2 bases, with 10 bases separating them. The CDR3 length is 15 residues. Written as DNA, the CDR3 is TGCGCCAGCAGTCAATCAACCGATAAAAACTATGGCTACACCTTC. Protein sequence: CASSQSTDKNYGYTF.

This chain links TRBV10-3 with TRBJ2-1; D unresolved. CDR3 length: 16 amino acids. Trimming left V 3 bases short and J 0 bases short, with 12 bases between. The germline CDR1 and CDR2 sequences are ENHRY and SYGVKD. The CDR3 DNA sequence: TGTGCCATCAGTGATTTTAAGCCGAGCTCCTACAATGAGCAGTTCTTC. Translated: CAISDFKPSSYNEQFF.

This sequence joins TRBV9 and TRBJ1-2; 7 bases match TRBD1. Trimming at V came to 4 bases and at J to 8 bases, leaving 8 bases not matched to a gene. This CDR3 has 13 residues. Germline assignment: CDR1 SGDLS and CDR2 YYNGEE. DNA for the CDR3: TGTGCCAGCAGCCCCCAGGACAGGAGGGGCTACACCTTC. Encoded protein: CASSPQDRRGYTF.

The V call is TRBV6-4, the J call TRBJ1-2, with 7 bases matching TRBD1. Germline CDR1 and CDR2: MRHNA and SNTAGT. The J segment lost 0 bases and the V segment lost 5 bases, leaving 6 bases of the junction unmatched. The CDR3 runs 15 residues. DNA for the CDR3: TGTGCCAGCAGTTTCGACAGGGAAGCTAACTATGGCTACACCTTC. As protein: CASSFDREANYGYTF.

The chain has TRBV6-5 and TRBJ2-3; D is uncertain. Germline V gives CDR1 MNHEY, CDR2 SVGAGI. V was cut by 5 bases and J by 6 bases, with 6 bases left in between. The CDR3 extends over 11 amino acids. For the CDR3, the DNA is TGTGCCAGCAGTATCCCGGATACGCAGTATTTT. Translation: CASSIPDTQYF.

V is TRBV13 and J is TRBJ1-6; D might be TRBD1 (5 bases). Deletions cut 5 bases from V and 7 bases from J, with 21 bases between. CDR1 PRHDT and CDR2 FYEKMQ come from the germline V gene (reference sequence). The CDR3 loop spans 17 amino acids. CDR3: CASSITRGQIRNSPLHF. CDR3 DNA: TGTGCCAGCAGCATAACAAGGGGCCAAATCCGAAATTCACCCCTCCACTTT.

This clone was recorded only once. CDR3: CASSFAGGNEQFF. As DNA, the CDR3 is TGTGCCAGCAGCTTCGCGGGAGGTAATGAGCAGTTCTTC. V usage is TRBV7-9 and J usage is TRBJ2-1, with 8 bases aligning to TRBD2. V lost 3 bases to trimming and J lost 7 bases; unmatched junction nucleotides: 2. The germline CDR1 and CDR2 sequences are SEHNR and FQNEAQ (reference sequence). This CDR3 region has 13 residues.